The source of this T cell receptor (beta chain) is a study of shared clonotypes between healthy human individuals. CDR1 is MNHEY and CDR2 is SMNVEV in the germline V gene (reference sequence). V was shortened by 2 bases and J by 4 bases, with 17 bases between the two germline ends. The CDR3 consists of 16 residues. Sequencing was performed with immunoSEQ multiplex PCR; in TCRdb, only in-frame clones are kept and a portion is missing. Of some 1.5 million clones in the sample, about 96% are singletons; the top ten hold roughly 1.1%. Sequencing was carried out using naive CD4+ T cells sorted from blood. Subset here: CD45RA+ positively selected. This sequence was found in a young man in good health. The chain links TRBV27 to TRBJ1-2, with D tentatively TRBD1 (5 bases). The CDR3 DNA sequence: TGTGCCAGCAGTTTAGCCCGACAGTCCTGGGGCTATGGCTACACCTTC. Its protein is CASSLARQSWGYGYTF.